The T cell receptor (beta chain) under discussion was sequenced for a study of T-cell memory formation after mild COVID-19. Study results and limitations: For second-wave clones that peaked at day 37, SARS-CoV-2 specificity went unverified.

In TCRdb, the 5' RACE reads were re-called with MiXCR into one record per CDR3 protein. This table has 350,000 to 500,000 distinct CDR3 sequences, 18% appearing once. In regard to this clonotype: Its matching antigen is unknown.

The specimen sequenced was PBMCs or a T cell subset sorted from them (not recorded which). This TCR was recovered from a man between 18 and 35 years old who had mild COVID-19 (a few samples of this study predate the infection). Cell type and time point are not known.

Written as DNA, the CDR3 is TGTGCCAGCAGCAAGGCCGCCGGGGCCGGTTGGAGCATTCAGTACTTC. Translation: CASSKAAGAGWSIQYF. The V call is TRBV7-9, the J call TRBJ2-4; D assignment may be TRBD1 or TRBD2 (5 bases each). Trimming took 5 bases from V and 9 from J, leaving 23 bases between them. This CDR3 region has 16 residues. From germline, CDR1 is SEHNR and CDR2 FQNEAQ (reference sequence).